These T cell receptor beta chains were read from a single sample in a study of radiotherapy plus CTLA-4 blockade in lung cancer. Generated by immunoSEQ multiplex PCR, the TCRdb table keeps only in-frame clones and is missing some. The table lists some 96,000 clones, 80% to 90% of them singletons. The starting material was peripheral blood, obtained from a patient treated with radiotherapy plus ipilimumab. These receptors originate from a human donor with non-small cell lung cancer that progressed on radiotherapy plus ipilimumab. The CDR3 runs from the conserved cysteine through the conserved F or W. The order of the fields is J gene, D gene, clone size, CDR3 length, V gene, CDR3 DNA, CDR3 protein. D genes are given only for firm matches. Not every row has a clone size; where given, it reads once, few, many or a size class.

J gene: TRBJ1-1
D gene: .
clone size: .
CDR3 length: 14
V gene: TRBV7-9
CDR3 DNA: TGTGCCAGCAGCCGTAATACAGGAGACACTGAAGCTTTCTTT
CDR3 protein: CASSRNTGDTEAFF

J gene: TRBJ2-1
D gene: .
clone size: .
CDR3 length: 12
V gene: TRBV2
CDR3 DNA: TGTGCCCAGCAGGAGCAAGGACTGGAGCAGTTCTTC
CDR3 protein: CAQQEQGLEQFF

J gene: TRBJ2-7
D gene: TRBD1
clone size: few
CDR3 length: 15
V gene: TRBV6-6
CDR3 DNA: TGTGCCAGCAGCCGACCACAGGGGGCATTAAGCGAGCAGTACTTC
CDR3 protein: CASSRPQGALSEQYF

J gene: TRBJ2-1
D gene: .
clone size: .
CDR3 length: 19
V gene: TRBV2
CDR3 DNA: TGTGCCAGCAGCGACCCTCTACCTGGTTCGGGGAGTATGGGCGATGAGCAGTTCTTC
CDR3 protein: CASSDPLPGSGSMGDEQFF

J gene: TRBJ1-3
D gene: .
clone size: .
CDR3 length: 16
V gene: TRBV9
CDR3 DNA: TGTGCCAGCAGCGTAGGACGGACTCGGGCCGGAAACACCATATATTTT
CDR3 protein: CASSVGRTRAGNTIYF

J gene: TRBJ1-1
D gene: .
clone size: .
CDR3 length: 13
V gene: TRBV7-2
CDR3 DNA: TGTGCCAGCAGCTTAAAAACGGGGGCTGAAGCTTTCTTT
CDR3 protein: CASSLKTGAEAFF

J gene: TRBJ2-7
D gene: .
clone size: .
CDR3 length: 16
V gene: TRBV4-2
CDR3 DNA: TGTGCCAGCAGCCAAGATTATGGGGTTAGGGACTACGAGCAGTACTTC
CDR3 protein: CASSQDYGVRDYEQYF

J gene: TRBJ1-1
D gene: .
clone size: .
CDR3 length: 14
V gene: TRBV5-1
CDR3 DNA: TGCGCCAGCAGCCTCTCGGCGACCAGAGCTGAAGCTTTCTTT
CDR3 protein: CASSLSATRAEAFF

J gene: TRBJ1-2
D gene: TRBD1
clone size: few
CDR3 length: 15
V gene: TRBV19
CDR3 DNA: TGTGCCAGTAGTGTACAGGGGACGGCGACCTACGGCTACACCTTC
CDR3 protein: CASSVQGTATYGYTF

J gene: TRBJ2-1
D gene: TRBD2
clone size: .
CDR3 length: 17
V gene: TRBV4-2
CDR3 DNA: TGTGCCAGCAGCCCTGCAGGGAGGGTTCGTAATTACAATGAGCAGTTCTTC
CDR3 protein: CASSPAGRVRNYNEQFF

J gene: TRBJ1-2
D gene: TRBD1
clone size: .
CDR3 length: 15
V gene: TRBV6-5
CDR3 DNA: TGTGCCAGCAGAAGTCGAGCCGGGACAGGGGAAGGCTACACCTTC
CDR3 protein: CASRSRAGTGEGYTF

J gene: TRBJ2-7
D gene: .
clone size: few
CDR3 length: 15
V gene: TRBV4-1
CDR3 DNA: TGCGCCAGCAGCCCGAGGGAGTATAGCTCCTACGAGCAGTACTTC
CDR3 protein: CASSPREYSSYEQYF

J gene: TRBJ1-2
D gene: .
clone size: .
CDR3 length: 15
V gene: TRBV5-8
CDR3 DNA: TGTGCCAGCAGCCCCACCGGGACCCTCGGGAATGGCTACACCTTC
CDR3 protein: CASSPTGTLGNGYTF

J gene: TRBJ1-5
D gene: TRBD1
clone size: once
CDR3 length: 16
V gene: TRBV28
CDR3 DNA: TGTGCCAGCAGTTCCGAAGACAGGGGGGGGAATCAGCCCCAGCATTTT
CDR3 protein: CASSSEDRGGNQPQHF

J gene: TRBJ2-6
D gene: .
clone size: .
CDR3 length: 13
V gene: TRBV7-7
CDR3 DNA: TGTGCAGTACAGGGAATTCTAGCCAACGTCCTGACTTTC
CDR3 protein: CAVQGILANVLTF

J gene: TRBJ2-7
D gene: TRBD2
clone size: .
CDR3 length: 15
V gene: TRBV11-3
CDR3 DNA: TGTGCCAGCAGCGCAGGGACTAGCGGGACCCCGGAGCAGTACTTC
CDR3 protein: CASSAGTSGTPEQYF

J gene: TRBJ2-7
D gene: .
clone size: few
CDR3 length: 13
V gene: TRBV18
CDR3 DNA: TGTGCCAGCTCACCAGGCCTATACTACGAGCAGTACTTC
CDR3 protein: CASSPGLYYEQYF

J gene: TRBJ1-1
D gene: .
clone size: once
CDR3 length: 14
V gene: TRBV7-3
CDR3 DNA: TGTGCCAGCAGCCTGGGACGGGGGAACACTGAAGCTTTCTTT
CDR3 protein: CASSLGRGNTEAFF

J gene: TRBJ1-1
D gene: .
clone size: .
CDR3 length: 15
V gene: TRBV5-1
CDR3 DNA: TGCGCCAGCAGAACTACGGGACTCGAGAACACTGAAGCTTTCTTT
CDR3 protein: CASRTTGLENTEAFF

J gene: TRBJ2-1
D gene: .
clone size: .
CDR3 length: 13
V gene: TRBV30
CDR3 DNA: TGTGCCTGGAGTACCGATTCGGGCAATGAGCAGTTCTTC
CDR3 protein: CAWSTDSGNEQFF

J gene: TRBJ2-7
D gene: .
clone size: .
CDR3 length: 16
V gene: TRBV11-2
CDR3 DNA: TGTGCCAGCAGCCAAACCGGACAGACTATGCGCTACGAGCAGTACTTC
CDR3 protein: CASSQTGQTMRYEQYF

J gene: TRBJ1-1
D gene: .
clone size: .
CDR3 length: 15
V gene: TRBV27
CDR3 DNA: TGTGCCAGCAGTTTAAAAAGACAAGTGAACACTGAAGCTTTCTTT
CDR3 protein: CASSLKRQVNTEAFF

J gene: TRBJ1-4
D gene: .
clone size: .
CDR3 length: 13
V gene: TRBV27
CDR3 DNA: TGTGCCAGCAGTTTTTTCTGGGGTGAAAAACTGTTTTTT
CDR3 protein: CASSFFWGEKLFF

J gene: TRBJ2-2
D gene: TRBD2
clone size: .
CDR3 length: 16
V gene: TRBV5-8
CDR3 DNA: TGTGCCAGACCGGGACTAGCGGAGAAGAACACCGGGGAGCTGTTTTTT
CDR3 protein: CARPGLAEKNTGELFF

J gene: TRBJ1-5
D gene: .
clone size: .
CDR3 length: 16
V gene: TRBV19
CDR3 DNA: TGTGCCAGTAGTATAGATTGGGTAGTTAGCAATCAGCCCCAGCATTTT
CDR3 protein: CASSIDWVVSNQPQHF

J gene: TRBJ2-7
D gene: TRBD1
clone size: .
CDR3 length: 17
V gene: TRBV7-9
CDR3 DNA: TGTGCCAGCAGCTCACAAGCGCCTCCGACAGGGGGCTACGAGCAGTACTTC
CDR3 protein: CASSSQAPPTGGYEQYF

J gene: TRBJ2-2
D gene: .
clone size: .
CDR3 length: 15
V gene: TRBV5-1
CDR3 DNA: TGCGCCAGCAGCTTGTACCAGGGTAACACCGGGGAGCTGTTTTTT
CDR3 protein: CASSLYQGNTGELFF

J gene: TRBJ2-7
D gene: .
clone size: .
CDR3 length: 15
V gene: TRBV2
CDR3 DNA: TGTGCCAGCAGGACCGGGACGAGGGTTCGCCACGAGCAGTACTTC
CDR3 protein: CASRTGTRVRHEQYF

J gene: TRBJ1-1
D gene: .
clone size: .
CDR3 length: 14
V gene: TRBV6-4
CDR3 DNA: TGTGCCAGCAGAGCGACACGGATTGATACTGAAGCTTTCTTT
CDR3 protein: CASRATRIDTEAFF

J gene: TRBJ2-5
D gene: .
clone size: .
CDR3 length: 14
V gene: TRBV2
CDR3 DNA: TGTGCCAGCATAGAGTGGGACTCTAAAGAGACCCAGTACTTC
CDR3 protein: CASIEWDSKETQYF

J gene: TRBJ1-4
D gene: .
clone size: .
CDR3 length: 15
V gene: TRBV5-1
CDR3 DNA: TGCGCCAGCAGCTTGGCCGGGGGGGCTAATGAAAAACTGTTTTTT
CDR3 protein: CASSLAGGANEKLFF

J gene: TRBJ2-3
D gene: TRBD2
clone size: .
CDR3 length: 14
V gene: TRBV28
CDR3 DNA: TGTGCCAGCAGTTCGGGCGGGAGGGAGGATACGCAGTATTTT
CDR3 protein: CASSSGGREDTQYF

J gene: TRBJ1-3
D gene: TRBD1
clone size: .
CDR3 length: 14
V gene: TRBV7-9
CDR3 DNA: TGTGCCAGCAGCCGACAGGGCTCTGGAAACACCATATATTTT
CDR3 protein: CASSRQGSGNTIYF

J gene: TRBJ2-1
D gene: .
clone size: once
CDR3 length: 16
V gene: TRBV30
CDR3 DNA: TGTGCCTGGAGAGTCTTAATAGGGGGTAGGAGCAATGAGCAGTTCTTC
CDR3 protein: CAWRVLIGGRSNEQFF

J gene: TRBJ2-5
D gene: .
clone size: .
CDR3 length: 14
V gene: TRBV14
CDR3 DNA: TGTGCCAGCAGTTCTACTAGGGGTCAAGAGACCCAGTACTTC
CDR3 protein: CASSSTRGQETQYF

J gene: TRBJ1-2
D gene: .
clone size: .
CDR3 length: 12
V gene: TRBV2
CDR3 DNA: TGTGCCAGCAAAGACCTGCCAGTCGACTACACCTTC
CDR3 protein: CASKDLPVDYTF

J gene: TRBJ2-5
D gene: TRBD2
clone size: once
CDR3 length: 17
V gene: TRBV4-2
CDR3 DNA: TGTGCCAGCAGCCAAGGACTAGCGGGAGTAGTCCAAGAGACCCAGTACTTC
CDR3 protein: CASSQGLAGVVQETQYF

J gene: TRBJ2-1
D gene: TRBD2
clone size: .
CDR3 length: 16
V gene: TRBV6-5
CDR3 DNA: TGTGCCAGCAGTTCACGACTAGCCGATCCCTACAATGAGCAGTTCTTC
CDR3 protein: CASSSRLADPYNEQFF

J gene: TRBJ2-1
D gene: TRBD2
clone size: .
CDR3 length: 15
V gene: TRBV25-1
CDR3 DNA: TGTGCCAGCGGCCAGACTAGCGGGAGAGGCTATGAGCAGTTCTTC
CDR3 protein: CASGQTSGRGYEQFF

J gene: TRBJ2-1
D gene: .
clone size: .
CDR3 length: 13
V gene: TRBV27
CDR3 DNA: TGTGCCAGCAGTTTTGGACCCTACAATGAGCAGTTCTTC
CDR3 protein: CASSFGPYNEQFF

J gene: TRBJ2-7
D gene: TRBD1
clone size: .
CDR3 length: 14
V gene: TRBV2
CDR3 DNA: TGTGCCAGCAGTACCGGGACAGGGAATTACGAGCAGTACTTC
CDR3 protein: CASSTGTGNYEQYF

J gene: TRBJ1-1
D gene: .
clone size: .
CDR3 length: 16
V gene: TRBV6-5
CDR3 DNA: TGTGCCAGCAGTTACTCCACTAAAGGCATGAACACTGAAGCTTTCTTT
CDR3 protein: CASSYSTKGMNTEAFF

J gene: TRBJ2-1
D gene: TRBD1
clone size: .
CDR3 length: 15
V gene: TRBV30
CDR3 DNA: TGTGCCTGGAGAGGTGTGGGACAGGGGAGTTATGAGCAGTTCTTC
CDR3 protein: CAWRGVGQGSYEQFF

J gene: TRBJ2-7
D gene: TRBD1
clone size: .
CDR3 length: 12
V gene: TRBV19
CDR3 DNA: TGTGCCAGTACAGGGGGAACCTACGAGCAGTACTTC
CDR3 protein: CASTGGTYEQYF

J gene: TRBJ2-5
D gene: .
clone size: .
CDR3 length: 14
V gene: TRBV10-2
CDR3 DNA: TGCGCCAGCAGGGGACTGGGGCAGGCAGAGACCCAGTACTTC
CDR3 protein: CASRGLGQAETQYF

J gene: TRBJ1-1
D gene: .
clone size: .
CDR3 length: 16
V gene: TRBV7-8
CDR3 DNA: TGTGCCAGCAGCTTAGGTCCTGACAGACTGAACACTGAAGCTTTCTTT
CDR3 protein: CASSLGPDRLNTEAFF

J gene: TRBJ2-3
D gene: .
clone size: .
CDR3 length: 15
V gene: TRBV7-9
CDR3 DNA: TGTGCCAGCAGCTTAGGACTTACAGAGTCAGATACGCAGTATTTT
CDR3 protein: CASSLGLTESDTQYF

J gene: TRBJ2-7
D gene: .
clone size: .
CDR3 length: 12
V gene: TRBV27
CDR3 DNA: TGTGCCAGCCGGACGGACACCTACGAGCAGTACTTC
CDR3 protein: CASRTDTYEQYF

J gene: TRBJ2-2
D gene: TRBD1
clone size: .
CDR3 length: 16
V gene: TRBV6-4
CDR3 DNA: TGTGCCAGCAGTGCGGCGACAGGGGCGGTCACCGGGGAGCTGTTTTTT
CDR3 protein: CASSAATGAVTGELFF

J gene: TRBJ2-1
D gene: .
clone size: .
CDR3 length: 12
V gene: TRBV6-1
CDR3 DNA: TGTGCCAGCAGTGGACTAGGCAATGAGCAGTTCTTC
CDR3 protein: CASSGLGNEQFF

J gene: TRBJ1-1
D gene: .
clone size: .
CDR3 length: 15
V gene: TRBV18
CDR3 DNA: TGTGCCAGCTCATCGAACAGGGTACGTGGTACTGAAGCTTTCTTT
CDR3 protein: CASSSNRVRGTEAFF

J gene: TRBJ1-2
D gene: .
clone size: .
CDR3 length: 15
V gene: TRBV18
CDR3 DNA: TGTGCCAGCTCACCACTCGGGCAGGGAACGCCCGGCTACACCTTC
CDR3 protein: CASSPLGQGTPGYTF

J gene: TRBJ1-2
D gene: .
clone size: .
CDR3 length: 14
V gene: TRBV4-1
CDR3 DNA: TGCGCCAGCAGCCAAGAGTTAGGGTTCTATGGCTACACCTTC
CDR3 protein: CASSQELGFYGYTF

J gene: TRBJ1-4
D gene: .
clone size: .
CDR3 length: 18
V gene: TRBV7-2
CDR3 DNA: TGTGCCAGCAGCTCTGATACCGCGACAGGCATCAATAATGAAAAACTGTTTTTT
CDR3 protein: CASSSDTATGINNEKLFF